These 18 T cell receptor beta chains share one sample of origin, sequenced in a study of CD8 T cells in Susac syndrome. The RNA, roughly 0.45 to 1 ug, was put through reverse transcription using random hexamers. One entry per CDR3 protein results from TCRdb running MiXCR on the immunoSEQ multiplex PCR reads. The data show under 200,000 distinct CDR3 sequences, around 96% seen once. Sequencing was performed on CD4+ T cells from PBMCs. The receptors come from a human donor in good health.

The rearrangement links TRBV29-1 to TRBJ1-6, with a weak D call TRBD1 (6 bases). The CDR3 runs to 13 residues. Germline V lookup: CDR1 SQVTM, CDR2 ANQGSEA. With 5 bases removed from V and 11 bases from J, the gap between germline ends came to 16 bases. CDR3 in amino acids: CSVRPGDGAPLHF. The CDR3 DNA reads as TGCAGCGTTCGTCCAGGGGACGGGGCACCCCTCCACTTT.

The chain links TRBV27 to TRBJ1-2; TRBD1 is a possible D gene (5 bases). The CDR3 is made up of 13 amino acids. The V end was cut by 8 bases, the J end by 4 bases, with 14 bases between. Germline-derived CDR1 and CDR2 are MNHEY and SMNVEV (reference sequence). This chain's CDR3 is CASGRQGSYGYTF. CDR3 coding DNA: TGTGCCAGCGGGAGGCAGGGCAGCTATGGCTACACCTTC.

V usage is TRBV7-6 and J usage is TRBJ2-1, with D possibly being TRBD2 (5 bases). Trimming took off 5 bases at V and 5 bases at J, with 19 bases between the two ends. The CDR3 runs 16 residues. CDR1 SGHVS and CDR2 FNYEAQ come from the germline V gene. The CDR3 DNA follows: TGTGCCAGCAGCCACTTTGGTCGGGGTCTGAACAATGAGCAGTTCTTC. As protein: CASSHFGRGLNNEQFF.

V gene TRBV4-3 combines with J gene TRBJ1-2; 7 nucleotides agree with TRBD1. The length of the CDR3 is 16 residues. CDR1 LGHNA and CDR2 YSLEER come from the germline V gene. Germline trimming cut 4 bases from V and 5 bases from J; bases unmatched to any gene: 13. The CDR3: CASSPLGTAEGYGYTF. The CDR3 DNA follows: TGCGCCAGCAGCCCCTTGGGGACAGCGGAGGGGTATGGCTACACCTTC.

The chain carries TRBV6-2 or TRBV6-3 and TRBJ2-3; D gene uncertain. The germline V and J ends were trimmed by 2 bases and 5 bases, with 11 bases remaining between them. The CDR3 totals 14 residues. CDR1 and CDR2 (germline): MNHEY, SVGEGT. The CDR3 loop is CASSYHPLLDTQYF. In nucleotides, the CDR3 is TGTGCCAGCAGTTACCATCCTCTATTAGATACGCAGTATTTT.

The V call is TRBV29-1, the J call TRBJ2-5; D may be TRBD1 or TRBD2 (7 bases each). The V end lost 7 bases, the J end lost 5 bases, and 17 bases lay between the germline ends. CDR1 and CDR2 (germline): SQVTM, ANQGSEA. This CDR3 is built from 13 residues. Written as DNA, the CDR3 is TGCAGCGCCTCAGGGGGGCGGGAGGAGACCCAGTACTTC. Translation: CSASGGREETQYF.

CDR3 loop: CASSPRGAYETQYF. DNA for the CDR3: TGTGCCAGCAGTCCCCGGGGGGCGTACGAGACCCAGTACTTC. V usage is TRBV5-4 and J usage is TRBJ2-5; a possible D gene is TRBD2 (7 bases). Trimming left V 5 bases short and J 5 bases short, with 16 bases between. The length of the CDR3 is 14 residues. Germline loops: CDR1 SGHNT, CDR2 YYREEE (reference sequence).

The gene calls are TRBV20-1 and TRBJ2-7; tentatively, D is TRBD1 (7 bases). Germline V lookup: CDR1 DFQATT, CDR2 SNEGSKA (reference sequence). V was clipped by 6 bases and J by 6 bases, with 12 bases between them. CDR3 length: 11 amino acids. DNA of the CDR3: TGCAGTGCAAACCAGGGGGGCGAGCAGTACTTC. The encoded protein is CSANQGGEQYF.

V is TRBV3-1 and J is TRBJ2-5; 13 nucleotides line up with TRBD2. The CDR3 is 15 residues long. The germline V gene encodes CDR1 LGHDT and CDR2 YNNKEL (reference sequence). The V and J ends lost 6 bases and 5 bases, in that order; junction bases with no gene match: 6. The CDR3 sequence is CASRPGLAGRETQYF. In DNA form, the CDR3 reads TGTGCCAGCAGACCGGGACTAGCGGGGAGGGAGACCCAGTACTTC.

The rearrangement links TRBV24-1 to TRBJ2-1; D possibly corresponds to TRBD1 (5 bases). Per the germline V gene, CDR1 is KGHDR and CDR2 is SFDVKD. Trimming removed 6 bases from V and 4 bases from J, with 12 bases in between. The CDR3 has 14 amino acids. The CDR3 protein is CATSPGQGYNEQFF. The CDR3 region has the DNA TGTGCCACCAGTCCCGGACAAGGGTACAATGAGCAGTTCTTC.

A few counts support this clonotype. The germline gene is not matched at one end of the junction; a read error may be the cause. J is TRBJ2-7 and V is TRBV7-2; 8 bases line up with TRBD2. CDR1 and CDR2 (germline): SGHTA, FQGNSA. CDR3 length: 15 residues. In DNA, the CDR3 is TGTGCCAGCAGTTTAGGGCTAGCGGGCTCCTACGAGCAGTACTTC. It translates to CASSLGLAGSYEQYF.

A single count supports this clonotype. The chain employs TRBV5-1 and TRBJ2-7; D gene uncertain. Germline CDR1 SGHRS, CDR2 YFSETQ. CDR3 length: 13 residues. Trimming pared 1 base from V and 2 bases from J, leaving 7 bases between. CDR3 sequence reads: CASSLSLAYEQYF. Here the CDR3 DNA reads TGCGCCAGCAGCTTGAGTCTAGCCTACGAGCAGTACTTC.

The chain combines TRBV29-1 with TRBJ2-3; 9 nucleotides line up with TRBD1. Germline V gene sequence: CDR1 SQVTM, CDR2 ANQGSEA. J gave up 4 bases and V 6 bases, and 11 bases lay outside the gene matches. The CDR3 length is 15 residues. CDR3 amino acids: CSVLGGTGQADTQYF. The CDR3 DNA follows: TGCAGCGTACTGGGAGGGACAGGGCAGGCAGATACGCAGTATTTT.

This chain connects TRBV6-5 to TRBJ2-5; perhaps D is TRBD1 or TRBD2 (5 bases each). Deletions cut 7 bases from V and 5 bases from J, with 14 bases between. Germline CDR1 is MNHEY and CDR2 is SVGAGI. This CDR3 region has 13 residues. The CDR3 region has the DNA TGTGCCAGCATACGGGACCGCCTCGAGACCCAGTACTTC. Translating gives CASIRDRLETQYF.

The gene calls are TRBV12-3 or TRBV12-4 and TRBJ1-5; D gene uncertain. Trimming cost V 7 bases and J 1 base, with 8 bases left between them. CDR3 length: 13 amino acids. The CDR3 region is CASTMGSNQPQHF. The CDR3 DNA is TGTGCCAGCACTATGGGGAGCAATCAGCCCCAGCATTTT.

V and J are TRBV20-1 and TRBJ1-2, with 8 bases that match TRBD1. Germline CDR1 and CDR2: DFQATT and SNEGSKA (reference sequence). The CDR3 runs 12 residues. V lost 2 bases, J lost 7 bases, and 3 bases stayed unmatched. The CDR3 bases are TGCAGTGCTAGACAGGGGGCCGGTGGCTACACCTTC. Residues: CSARQGAGGYTF.

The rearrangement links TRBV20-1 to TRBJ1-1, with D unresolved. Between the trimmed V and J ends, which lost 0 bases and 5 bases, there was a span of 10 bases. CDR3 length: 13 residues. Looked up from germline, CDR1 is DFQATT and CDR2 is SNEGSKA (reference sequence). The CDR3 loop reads CSARDERETEAFF. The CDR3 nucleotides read TGCAGTGCTAGAGATGAGAGGGAGACTGAAGCTTTCTTT.

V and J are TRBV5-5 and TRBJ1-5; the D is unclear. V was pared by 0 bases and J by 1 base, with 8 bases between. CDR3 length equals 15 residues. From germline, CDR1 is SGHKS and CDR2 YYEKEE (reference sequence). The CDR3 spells CASSLEGWSNQPQHF. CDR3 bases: TGTGCCAGCAGCTTGGAGGGTTGGAGCAATCAGCCCCAGCATTTT.